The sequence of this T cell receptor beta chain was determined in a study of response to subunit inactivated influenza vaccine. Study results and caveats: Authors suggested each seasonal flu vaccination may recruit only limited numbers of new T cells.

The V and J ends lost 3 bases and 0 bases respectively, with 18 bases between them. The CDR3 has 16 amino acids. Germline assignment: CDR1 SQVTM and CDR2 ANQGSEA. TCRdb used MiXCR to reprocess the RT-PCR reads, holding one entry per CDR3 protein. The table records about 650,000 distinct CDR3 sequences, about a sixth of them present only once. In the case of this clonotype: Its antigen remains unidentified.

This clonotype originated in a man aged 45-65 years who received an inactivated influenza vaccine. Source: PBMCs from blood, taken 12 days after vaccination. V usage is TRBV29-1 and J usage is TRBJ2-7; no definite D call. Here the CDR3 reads CSVDISGRGSSYEQYF. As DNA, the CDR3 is TGCAGCGTTGATATTTCTGGACGCGGCAGCTCCTACGAGCAGTACTTC.